This T cell receptor (beta chain) was documented in a study of CD8+CD57+ T cells in acquired aplastic anemia. Study background: Sorted CD4+ and CD8+ cells gave a mean 3.2 ug DNA, range about 0.19 to 27.4 ug. General study points: Statistical testing detected no significant gap in CD8+ Simpson's diversity between patients and controls. Patients and controls shared 25 to 35 CD8+ CDR3 sequences, highly expressed in patients.

In germline, CDR1 is SNHLY, CDR2 FYNNEI. The CDR3 has 14 residues. After removal of 8 bases from V and 5 bases from J, the junction contained 7 bases not matched to a gene. Sequencing was done on patients that had shown CD8+CD57+ cell expansion by flow cytometry. According to the study, genomic DNA was the template for TCR beta VDJ and CDR3 profiling. TCRdb reprocessed the reads with MiXCR, giving one entry per CDR3 protein. The sample holds roughly 180,000 distinct CDR3 sequences; about half are singletons and the top ten take under 15%. This clonotype was counted at least ten times. Its target is unknown.

The source of this sequence is a human donor with aplastic anemia. This chain connects TRBV2 to TRBJ2-1, with TRBD2 matching 9 bases. Sequencing was done on a sample of sorted CD4+, CD8+, or CD8+CD57+ T cells (not recorded which) from PBMCs. CDR3 amino acids: CASLGLAHHNEQFF. CDR3 coding DNA: TGTGCCAGCCTGGGACTAGCCCACCACAATGAGCAGTTCTTC.